A selection of T cell receptor beta chains follows, all from one sample in a study of graft-versus-host responses after intestinal transplantation. No cognate antigen is known for these TCRs. Using immunoSEQ multiplex PCR, the repertoire was profiled, and TCRdb retains in-frame clones only, with some absent. The sample carries some 70,000 clones, roughly 84% recorded once. Sample: unstimulated CD8+ T cells sorted from spleen or lymph node cells, taken before transplant. These TCRs come from a human donor who was the organ donor for an intestinal transplant. Both conserved end residues are part of each CDR3. The order of the fields is CDR3 protein, CDR3 DNA, D gene, clone size, J gene, V gene. The D gene is left open where the match is weak. Not all rows give a size; the values are once, few, many and, for expanded clones, a class.

CDR3 protein: CARKQGWTEAFF
CDR3 DNA: TGTGCCAGAAAACAGGGGTGGACGGAAGCTTTCTTT
D gene: TRBD1
clone size: .
J gene: TRBJ1-1
V gene: TRBV2

CDR3 protein: CASNTRTTTGELFF
CDR3 DNA: TGTGCCAGTAACACGAGAACTACCACCGGGGAGCTGTTTTTT
D gene: .
clone size: .
J gene: TRBJ2-2
V gene: TRBV28

CDR3 protein: CASSLVGGAGTGELFF
CDR3 DNA: TGTGCCAGCAGCTTGGTGGGGGGCGCGGGCACCGGGGAGCTGTTTTTT
D gene: .
clone size: .
J gene: TRBJ2-2
V gene: TRBV5-6

CDR3 protein: CASSEKSGGTEAFF
CDR3 DNA: TGTGCCAGCAGTGAAAAATCAGGGGGCACTGAAGCTTTCTTT
D gene: TRBD1
clone size: once
J gene: TRBJ1-1
V gene: TRBV6-5

CDR3 protein: CASTLHGSDEQFF
CDR3 DNA: TGCGCCAGCACCCTTCACGGGAGCGATGAGCAGTTCTTC
D gene: .
clone size: .
J gene: TRBJ2-1
V gene: TRBV4-1

CDR3 protein: CASSLVLTGADGYTF
CDR3 DNA: TGCGCCAGCAGCTTGGTCCTCACAGGGGCGGATGGCTACACCTTC
D gene: TRBD1
clone size: few
J gene: TRBJ1-2
V gene: TRBV5-1

CDR3 protein: CASSPIGAAYGYTF
CDR3 DNA: TGCGCCAGCAGCCCAATCGGGGCAGCCTATGGCTACACCTTC
D gene: .
clone size: .
J gene: TRBJ1-2
V gene: TRBV4-1

CDR3 protein: CASREGSGAYNEQFF
CDR3 DNA: TGTGCCAGCAGGGAGGGGAGTGGGGCCTACAATGAGCAGTTCTTC
D gene: .
clone size: .
J gene: TRBJ2-1
V gene: TRBV7-6

CDR3 protein: CASTTGGAQETQYF
CDR3 DNA: TGTGCCAGCACCACGGGGGGCGCGCAAGAGACCCAGTACTTC
D gene: .
clone size: once
J gene: TRBJ2-5
V gene: TRBV9

CDR3 protein: CASSPMGKGRQPQHF
CDR3 DNA: TGTGCCAGCAGCCCGATGGGGAAGGGAAGACAGCCCCAGCATTTT
D gene: .
clone size: few
J gene: TRBJ1-5
V gene: TRBV27

CDR3 protein: CASSLEESYEQYF
CDR3 DNA: TGTGCCAGCAGCTTAGAAGAAAGCTACGAGCAGTACTTC
D gene: .
clone size: .
J gene: TRBJ2-7
V gene: TRBV7-9

CDR3 protein: CASSLAEEETQYF
CDR3 DNA: TGTGCCAGCAGCTTAGCGGAGGAAGAGACCCAGTACTTC
D gene: .
clone size: .
J gene: TRBJ2-5
V gene: TRBV7-8

CDR3 protein: CASSPGPTDTQYF
CDR3 DNA: TGCGCCAGCAGCCCAGGGCCAACAGATACGCAGTATTTT
D gene: .
clone size: once
J gene: TRBJ2-3
V gene: TRBV4-1

CDR3 protein: CASSHSNAGELFF
CDR3 DNA: TGCGCCAGCAGCCATTCCAATGCCGGGGAGCTGTTTTTT
D gene: .
clone size: .
J gene: TRBJ2-2
V gene: TRBV4-1

CDR3 protein: CASRAPDYTEAFF
CDR3 DNA: TGTGCCAGCAGAGCCCCGGACTACACTGAAGCTTTCTTT
D gene: .
clone size: .
J gene: TRBJ1-1
V gene: TRBV6-5

CDR3 protein: CASSPTRMRANTEAFF
CDR3 DNA: TGTGCCAGCAGTCCGACTCGGATGCGGGCGAACACTGAAGCTTTCTTT
D gene: .
clone size: .
J gene: TRBJ1-1
V gene: TRBV28

CDR3 protein: CASSQGDSTDTQYF
CDR3 DNA: TGCGCCAGCAGCCAAGGGGACAGCACAGATACGCAGTATTTT
D gene: .
clone size: .
J gene: TRBJ2-3
V gene: TRBV4-1

CDR3 protein: CASSFSGGSTDTQYF
CDR3 DNA: TGTGCCAGCAGCTTTAGCGGGGGGAGCACAGATACGCAGTATTTT
D gene: TRBD2
clone size: .
J gene: TRBJ2-3
V gene: TRBV7-9

CDR3 protein: CASSFWTGDQEQEGDGELFF
CDR3 DNA: TGTGCCAGCAGCTTCTGGACAGGGGATCAGGAACAAGAGGGGGACGGGGAGCTGTTTTTT
D gene: TRBD1
clone size: .
J gene: TRBJ2-2
V gene: TRBV13

CDR3 protein: CASSLLAGGYEQYF
CDR3 DNA: TGTGCCAGCAGCTTGCTTGCGGGGGGCTACGAGCAGTACTTC
D gene: TRBD2
clone size: few
J gene: TRBJ2-7
V gene: TRBV5-4

CDR3 protein: CASSLGGGISYEQYF
CDR3 DNA: TGTGCCAGCAGCTTAGGAGGAGGGATCTCCTACGAGCAGTACTTC
D gene: .
clone size: .
J gene: TRBJ2-7
V gene: TRBV11-3

CDR3 protein: CASSASVMDTEQFF
CDR3 DNA: TGTGCCAGCAGCGCCTCCGTCATGGACACTGAGCAGTTCTTC
D gene: .
clone size: few
J gene: TRBJ2-1
V gene: TRBV7-4

CDR3 protein: CASSGRMRENIQYF
CDR3 DNA: TGTGCCAGCAGTGGACGGATGAGAGAAAACATTCAGTACTTC
D gene: .
clone size: few
J gene: TRBJ2-4
V gene: TRBV28